The text below deals with one T cell receptor beta chain. The data derive from a study of sequential checkpoint blockade in melanoma. The assay was immunoSEQ multiplex PCR, and TCRdb's table has in-frame clones only and misses some. Of roughly 13,000 clones in the sample, 52% were seen once. V was pared by 5 bases and J by 9 bases, with 14 bases of the junction left unmatched. CDR1 is SEHNR and CDR2 is FQNEAQ in the germline V gene (reference sequence). This CDR3 spans 17 amino acids. Treatment in this sample: randomized to nivolumab then ipilimumab (arm A) or the reverse (arm B). The chain combines TRBV7-9 with TRBJ1-6, with TRBD1 identical over 9 bases. This receptor was taken from a human donor with melanoma. Source: CD8+ T cells sorted from blood (inferred from file names), taken from a patient given nivolumab and ipilimumab in sequence. The CDR3 spells CASSTQTGGSSRSPLHF. The CDR3 coding sequence is TGTGCCAGCAGCACCCAAACAGGGGGCAGTAGTCGTTCACCCCTCCACTTT.